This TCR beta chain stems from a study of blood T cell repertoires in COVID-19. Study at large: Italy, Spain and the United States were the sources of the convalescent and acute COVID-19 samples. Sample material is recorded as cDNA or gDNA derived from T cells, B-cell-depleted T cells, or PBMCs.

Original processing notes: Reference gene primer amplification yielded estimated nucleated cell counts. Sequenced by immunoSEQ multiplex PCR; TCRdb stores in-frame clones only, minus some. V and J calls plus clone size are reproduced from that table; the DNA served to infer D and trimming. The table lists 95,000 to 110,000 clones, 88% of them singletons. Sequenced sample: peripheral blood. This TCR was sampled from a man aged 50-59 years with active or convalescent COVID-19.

CDR3 loop: CASSLTSGRDNEQFF. CDR3 coding DNA: TGTGCCAGCAGTTTAACTAGCGGGAGGGACAATGAGCAGTTCTTC. The chain employs TRBV27 and TRBJ2-1; 13 bases are a match to TRBD2. After removal of 2 bases from V and 5 bases from J, the junction contained 0 bases not matched to a gene. Germline V gene sequence: CDR1 MNHEY, CDR2 SMNVEV (reference sequence). This CDR3 spans 15 amino acids.